This T cell receptor beta chain was recorded in a study of blood T cell repertoires in COVID-19. Study-wide context: PBMCs, B-cell-depleted T cells, or T cells provided the cDNA or gDNA that made up the material.

In the source study's methods: Using reference gene primer amplification, nucleated cell counts were estimated. Data came from immunoSEQ multiplex PCR; TCRdb stores just in-frame clones and leaves some out. V, J and clone size are taken as reported in that table, and D and trimming were inferred from the DNA itself. Of roughly 65,000 clones detected, 86% appear once; the ten largest clones hold around 13%. This CDR3 spans 15 amino acids. The germline CDR1 and CDR2 sequences are SGHRS and YFSETQ. V dropped 4 bases and J dropped 3 bases, with 15 bases sitting between them. The specimen sequenced was peripheral blood. The J gene is TRBJ2-3, the V gene TRBV5-1; D is possibly TRBD1 (6 bases). The clonotype originates from a woman in her sixties or seventies with acute or convalescent COVID-19. For the CDR3, the DNA is TGCGCCAGCAGCGTAGCGACAGGCGCGACAGATACGCAGTATTTT. Translation: CASSVATGATDTQYF.